The source of this T cell receptor (beta chain) is a study of shared clonotypes between healthy human individuals. Study-wide findings and caveats: Larger richness was generally estimated for naive than memory subsets. Naive CD4 clonotypes were shared across a few donors at about 5.2%. Generation of non-shared clonotypes was less probable than generation of clonotypes shared by all four donors.

The V and J ends lost 2 bases and 4 bases, in that order; junction bases with no gene match: 5. This CDR3 is built from 16 residues. CDR1 is SGHTA and CDR2 is FQGNSA in the germline V gene. Turning to this clone: Antigen specificity is unknown.

Genomic DNA of each subset was evenly split across several immunoSEQ plates. Clones were sequenced by immunoSEQ multiplex PCR, and TCRdb holds only the in-frame ones, with some missing. The table shows more than 900,000 clones, with approximately 80% occurring only once. Sample: memory CD4+ T cells from PBMCs. Subset given: CD45RA-negative fraction. This clonotype originated in a man aged 18 to 30 in good health. Some clones in this sample may be carry-over from other donors' samples. The chain has TRBV7-2 and TRBJ1-5; 10 bases fit TRBD1. CDR3 DNA: TGTGCCAGCAGCTTATTCGGGACAGGGGAGAATCAGCCCCAGCATTTT. Its protein product is CASSLFGTGENQPQHF.